This T cell receptor (beta chain) was sequenced in a study of T cells after posttransplantation cyclophosphamide. The germline gives CDR1 MDHEN, CDR2 SYDVKM. The CDR3 has 13 amino acids. The V gene lost 4 bases and the J gene lost 4 bases, with 10 bases spanning the gap. Assay: immunoSEQ multiplex PCR; the TCRdb copy retains only in-frame clones and omits some. The sample includes about 28,000 clones, 86% of them seen just once. Material for sequencing was PBMCs. The V and J genes are TRBV28 and TRBJ1-2, with D possibly matching TRBD1 (6 bases). The sequence derives from a man aged 50-60 years. This chain's CDR3 is CASSSGGGYGYTF. The CDR3 DNA sequence: TGTGCCAGCAGTTCTGGGGGCGGCTATGGCTACACCTTC.